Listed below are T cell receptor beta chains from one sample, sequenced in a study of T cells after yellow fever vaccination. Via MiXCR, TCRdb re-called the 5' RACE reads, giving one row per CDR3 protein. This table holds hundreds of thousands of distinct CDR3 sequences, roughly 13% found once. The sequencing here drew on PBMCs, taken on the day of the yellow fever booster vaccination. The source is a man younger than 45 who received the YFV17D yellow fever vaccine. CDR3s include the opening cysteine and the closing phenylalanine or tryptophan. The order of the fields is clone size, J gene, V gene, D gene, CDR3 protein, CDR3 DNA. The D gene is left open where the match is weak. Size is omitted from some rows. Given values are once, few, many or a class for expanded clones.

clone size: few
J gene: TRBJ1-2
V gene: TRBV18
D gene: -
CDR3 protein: CASSPMDQGYTF
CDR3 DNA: TGTGCCAGCTCACCAATGGACCAAGGCTACACCTTC

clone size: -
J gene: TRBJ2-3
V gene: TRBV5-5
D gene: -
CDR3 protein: CASSLGGGFADTQYF
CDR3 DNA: TGTGCCAGCAGCTTGGGGGGTGGGTTTGCAGATACGCAGTATTTT

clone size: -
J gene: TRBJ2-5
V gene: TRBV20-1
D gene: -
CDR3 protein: CSASLAAEETQYF
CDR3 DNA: TGCAGTGCTAGTTTGGCAGCGGAAGAGACCCAGTACTTC

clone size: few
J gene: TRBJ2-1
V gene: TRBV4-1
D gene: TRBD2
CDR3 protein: CASSQDWPGGLAGRGPYNEQFF
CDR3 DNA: TGCGCCAGCAGCCAAGATTGGCCCGGGGGCCTAGCGGGTCGAGGGCCCTACAATGAGCAGTTCTTC

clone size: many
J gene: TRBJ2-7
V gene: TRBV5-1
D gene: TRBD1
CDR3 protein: CASRGDRAYEQYF
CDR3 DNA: TGCGCCAGCAGAGGGGACAGGGCCTACGAGCAGTACTTC

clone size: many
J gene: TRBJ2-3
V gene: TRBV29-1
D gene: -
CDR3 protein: CSALRQGTDTQYF
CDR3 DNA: TGCAGCGCCCTGAGGCAGGGCACAGATACGCAGTATTTT

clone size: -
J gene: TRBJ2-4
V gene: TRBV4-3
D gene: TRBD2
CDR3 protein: CASSQNEGLAGVGKNIQYF
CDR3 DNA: TGCGCCAGCAGCCAGAATGAGGGACTAGCGGGAGTTGGCAAAAACATTCAGTACTTC

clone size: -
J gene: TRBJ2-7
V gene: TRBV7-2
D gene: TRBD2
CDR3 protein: CASSIAGGPGYEQYF
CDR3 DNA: TGTGCCAGCAGCATAGCGGGAGGGCCGGGGTACGAGCAGTACTTC

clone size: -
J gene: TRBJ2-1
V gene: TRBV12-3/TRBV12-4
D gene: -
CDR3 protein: CASSSSGRRTNEQFF
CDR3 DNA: TGTGCCAGCAGTTCCAGCGGAAGACGGACTAATGAGCAGTTCTTC

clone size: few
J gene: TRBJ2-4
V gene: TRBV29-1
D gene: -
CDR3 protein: CSGWGAKNIQYF
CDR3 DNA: TGCAGCGGTTGGGGGGCCAAAAACATTCAGTACTTC

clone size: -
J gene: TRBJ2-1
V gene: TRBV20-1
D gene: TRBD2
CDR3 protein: CSARASGGPYNEQFF
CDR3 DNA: TGCAGTGCTAGGGCCAGCGGGGGCCCCTACAATGAGCAGTTCTTC

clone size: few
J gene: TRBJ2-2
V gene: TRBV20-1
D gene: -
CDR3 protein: CSASPTNTGELFF
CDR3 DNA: TGCAGTGCTAGTCCCACGAACACCGGGGAGCTGTTTTTT

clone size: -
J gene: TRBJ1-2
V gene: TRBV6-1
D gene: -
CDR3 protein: CAIERAGARGGYTF
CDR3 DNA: TGTGCGATCGAACGAGCCGGGGCTAGGGGTGGCTACACCTTC

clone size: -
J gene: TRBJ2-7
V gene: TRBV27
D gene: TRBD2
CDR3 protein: CASSEGSGRATYEQYF
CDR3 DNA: TGTGCCAGCAGTGAGGGAAGCGGGAGGGCGACCTACGAGCAGTACTTC

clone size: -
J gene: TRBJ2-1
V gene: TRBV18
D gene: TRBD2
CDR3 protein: CASSPTTSGTANEQFF
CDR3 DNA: TGTGCCAGCTCACCAACTACTAGCGGGACGGCGAATGAGCAGTTCTTC

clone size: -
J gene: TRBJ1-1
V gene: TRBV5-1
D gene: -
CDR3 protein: CASSFGDRAFF
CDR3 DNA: TGCGCCAGCAGCTTCGGAGACAGGGCTTTCTTT

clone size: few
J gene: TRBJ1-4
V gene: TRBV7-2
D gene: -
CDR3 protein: CASSLRGDEKLFF
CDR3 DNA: TGTGCCAGCAGCCTCCGGGGTGATGAAAAACTGTTTTTT

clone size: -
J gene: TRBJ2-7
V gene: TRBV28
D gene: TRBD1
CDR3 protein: CASSFGQGYTYEQYF
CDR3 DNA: TGTGCCAGCAGTTTTGGACAGGGATATACCTACGAGCAGTACTTC

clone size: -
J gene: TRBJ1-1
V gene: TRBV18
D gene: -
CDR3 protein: CASSLSPDTEAFF
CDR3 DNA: TGTGCCAGCTCACTAAGTCCCGACACTGAAGCTTTCTTT

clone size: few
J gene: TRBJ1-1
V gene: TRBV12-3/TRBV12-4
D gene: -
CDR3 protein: CASSLPGENTEAFF
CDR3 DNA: TGTGCCAGCAGTTTGCCAGGGGAGAACACTGAAGCTTTCTTT

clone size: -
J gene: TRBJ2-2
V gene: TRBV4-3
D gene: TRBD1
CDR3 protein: CASSQPGQGNGELFF
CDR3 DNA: TGCGCCAGCAGCCAACCGGGACAGGGGAACGGGGAGCTGTTTTTT

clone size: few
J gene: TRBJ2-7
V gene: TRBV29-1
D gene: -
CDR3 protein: CSAINPIYEQYF
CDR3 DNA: TGCAGCGCTATCAACCCCATCTACGAGCAGTACTTC

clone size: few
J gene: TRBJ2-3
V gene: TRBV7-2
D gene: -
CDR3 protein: CASRTSGDTQYF
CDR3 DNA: TGTGCCAGCAGAACTTCGGGAGATACGCAGTATTTT

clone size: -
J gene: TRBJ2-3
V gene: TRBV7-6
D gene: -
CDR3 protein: CASSLEVDVTSTDTQYF
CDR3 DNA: TGTGCCAGCAGCTTAGAGGTAGACGTTACTAGCACAGATACGCAGTATTTT

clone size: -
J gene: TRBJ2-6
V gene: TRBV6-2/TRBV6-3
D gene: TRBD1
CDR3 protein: CASSYFRDRVSGANVLTF
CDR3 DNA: TGTGCCAGCAGTTACTTCCGGGACAGGGTCTCTGGGGCCAACGTCCTGACTTTC

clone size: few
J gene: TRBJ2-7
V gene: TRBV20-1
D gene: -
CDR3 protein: CSARDPARNSLEQYF
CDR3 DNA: TGCAGTGCTAGAGATCCGGCTAGGAATTCCCTCGAGCAGTACTTC

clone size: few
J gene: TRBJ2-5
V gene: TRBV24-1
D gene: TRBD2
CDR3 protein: CATAQGLAEETQYF
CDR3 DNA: TGTGCCACCGCCCAGGGACTAGCGGAAGAGACCCAGTACTTC

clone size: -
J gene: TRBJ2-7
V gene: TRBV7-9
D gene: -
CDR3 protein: CASSSQVTLLSTGQYF
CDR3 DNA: TGTGCCAGCAGCTCCCAAGTGACACTACTTTCTACCGGGCAGTACTTC

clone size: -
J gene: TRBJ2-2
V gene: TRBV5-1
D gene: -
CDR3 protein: CASSGRDGTGELFF
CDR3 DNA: TGCGCCAGCAGCGGACGGGATGGCACCGGGGAGCTGTTTTTT

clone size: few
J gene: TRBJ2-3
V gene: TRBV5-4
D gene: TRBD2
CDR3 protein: CASSSRAGGRPDTQYF
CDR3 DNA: TGTGCCAGCAGCTCCAGAGCGGGAGGGCGGCCAGATACGCAGTATTTT

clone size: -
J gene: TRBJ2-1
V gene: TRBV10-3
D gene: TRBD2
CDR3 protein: CASTKREGHLGEQFF
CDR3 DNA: TGTGCCAGTACTAAGCGGGAGGGCCATTTAGGTGAGCAGTTCTTC